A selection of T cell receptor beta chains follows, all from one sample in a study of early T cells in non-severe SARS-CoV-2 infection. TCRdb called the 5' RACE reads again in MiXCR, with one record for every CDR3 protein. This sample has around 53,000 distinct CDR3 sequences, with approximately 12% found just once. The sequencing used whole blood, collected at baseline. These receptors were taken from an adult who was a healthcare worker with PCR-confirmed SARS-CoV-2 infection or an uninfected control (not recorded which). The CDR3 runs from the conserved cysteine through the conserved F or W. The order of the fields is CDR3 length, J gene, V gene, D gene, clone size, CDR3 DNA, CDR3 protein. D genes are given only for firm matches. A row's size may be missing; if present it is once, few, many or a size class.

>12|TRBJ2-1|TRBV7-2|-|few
TGTGCCAGCAGCTCCGCGTACAATGAGCAGTTCTTC
CASSSAYNEQFF
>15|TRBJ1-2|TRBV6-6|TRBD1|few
TGTGCCAGCAGGATGACAGGGGATACGATGTATGGCTACACCTTC
CASRMTGDTMYGYTF
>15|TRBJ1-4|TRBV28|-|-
TGTGCCAGCAGTTTTGACGCAGTCTCTAATGAAAAACTGTTTTTT
CASSFDAVSNEKLFF
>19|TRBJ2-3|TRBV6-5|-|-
TGTGCCAGCAGTCGAAAACGGACTAAGCTAACCCCACTCACAGATACGCAGTATTTT
CASSRKRTKLTPLTDTQYF
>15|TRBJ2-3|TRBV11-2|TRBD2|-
TGTGCCAGCAGCTTAGGTAGCGGGAGCGTATATACGCAGTATTTT
CASSLGSGSVYTQYF
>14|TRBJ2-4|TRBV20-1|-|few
TGCAGTGCCGAGCCCCCGAGGAGGAGGGACATTCAGTACTTC
CSAEPPRRRDIQYF
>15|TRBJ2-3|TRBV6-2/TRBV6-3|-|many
TGTGCCAGCAGTTTTAGGGGGAAGAGCACAGATACGCAGTATTTT
CASSFRGKSTDTQYF
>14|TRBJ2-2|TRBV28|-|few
TGTGCCAGCAGGGACACCCCGAACACCGGGGAGCTGTTTTTT
CASRDTPNTGELFF
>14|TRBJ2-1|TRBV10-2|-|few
TGCGCCAGCAGTGAACAGAAGACGAACAATGAGCAGTTCTTC
CASSEQKTNNEQFF
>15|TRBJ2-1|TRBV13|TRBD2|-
TGTGCCAGCAGCTTGCCCCTGGGAGGGCAGAATGAGCAGTTCTTC
CASSLPLGGQNEQFF
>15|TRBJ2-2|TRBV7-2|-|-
TGTGCCAGCAGCTTACCGGGACCCAACACCGGGGAGCTGTTTTTT
CASSLPGPNTGELFF
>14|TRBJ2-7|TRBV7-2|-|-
TGTGCCAGCAGCTTAGGTCCGGGGACCTACGAGCAGTACTTC
CASSLGPGTYEQYF
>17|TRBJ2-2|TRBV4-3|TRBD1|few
TGCGCCAGCAGCCAAGAAGGCGGCAGGGGGCGGACCGGGGAGCTGTTTTTT
CASSQEGGRGRTGELFF
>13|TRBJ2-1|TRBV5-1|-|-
TGCGCCAGCAGCTTGGGGCAGGGCCGTGAGCAGTTCTTC
CASSLGQGREQFF
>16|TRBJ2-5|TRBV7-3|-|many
TGTGCCAGCAGCCCCCGTGGCCAGGGAACTTGGGAGACCCAGTACTTC
CASSPRGQGTWETQYF
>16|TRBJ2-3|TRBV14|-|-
TGTGCCAGCAGCCAAAATCCGGACAGTAGCACAGATACGCAGTATTTT
CASSQNPDSSTDTQYF
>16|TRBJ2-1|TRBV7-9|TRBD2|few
TGTGCCAGCAGCCCTCAAGTAGCGGGAGGCTTCAATGAGCAGTTCTTC
CASSPQVAGGFNEQFF
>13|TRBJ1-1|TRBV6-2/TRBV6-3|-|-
TGTGCCAGCAGTTACGGACAGCACACTGAAGCTTTCTTT
CASSYGQHTEAFF
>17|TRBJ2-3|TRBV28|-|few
TGTGCCAGTACCTCGGAGCTAGGACAGTTAAACACAGATACGCAGTATTTT
CASTSELGQLNTDTQYF
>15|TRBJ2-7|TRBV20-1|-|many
TGCAGTGCGGCAGGAGGGAATCGGTTATCCTACGAGCAGTACTTC
CSAAGGNRLSYEQYF
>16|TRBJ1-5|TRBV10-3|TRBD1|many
TGTGCCATCAGTGAGGGAAGACAGGGTAGCAATCAGCCCCAGCATTTT
CAISEGRQGSNQPQHF
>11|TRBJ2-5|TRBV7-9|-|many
TGTGCCAGCAGCAGACAAGAGACCCAGTACTTC
CASSRQETQYF
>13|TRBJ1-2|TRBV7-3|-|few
TGTGCCAGCAGCCCCTCTTACGGCTATGGCTACACCTTC
CASSPSYGYGYTF
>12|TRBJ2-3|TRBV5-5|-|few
TGTGCCAGCAGCTTGGGGCTAGATACGCAGTATTTT
CASSLGLDTQYF
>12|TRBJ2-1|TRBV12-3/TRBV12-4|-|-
TGTGCCAGCAGTAATCTAGCTAATGAGCAGTTCTTC
CASSNLANEQFF
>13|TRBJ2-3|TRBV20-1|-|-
TGCAGTGCTAGGGAGGGCCTGACAGATACGCAGTATTTT
CSAREGLTDTQYF
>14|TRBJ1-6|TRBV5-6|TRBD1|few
TGTGCCAGCAGCCGAAGACAGGGCTTTTCACCCCTCCACTTT
CASSRRQGFSPLHF
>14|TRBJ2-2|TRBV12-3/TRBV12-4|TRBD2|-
TGTGCCAGCAGCACCGGGACTAGCGCCGGGGAGCTGTTTTTT
CASSTGTSAGELFF
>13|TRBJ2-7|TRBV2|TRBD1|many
TGTGCCAGCAGACTACAGGGGGCGGGAGAGCAGTACTTC
CASRLQGAGEQYF
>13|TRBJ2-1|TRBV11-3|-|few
TGTGCCAGCAGCTTAGCAATGGGCAATGAGCAGTTCTTC
CASSLAMGNEQFF